These 30 T cell receptor beta chains originate from one sample sequenced in a study of blood T cells in healthy people across ages (dated by TCRdb to about 2015). Library creation used 5' RACE. TCRdb shows the sequencer as Illumina HiSeq 2500. The second PCR ran for about 6 to 11 cycles and used a J-beta primer mix along with a sample-barcoded 5' primer. TCRdb applied fastp at Q25 and MiXCR to the public reads, then kept only in-frame beta chains. Duplicate CDR3 protein sequences are folded into a single record with the most common DNA and genes. Here the sample has about a million distinct CDR3 sequences; around two fifths occur a single time. Jointly, the top ten make up around 12% of the sample. The specimen was blood. These receptors were obtained from a man younger than 35 in good health.

This clonotype was recorded at least ten times. The J gene is TRBJ2-1, the V gene TRBV11-2; possibly TRBD1 or TRBD2 for D (6 bases each). The V gene's germline CDR1 is SGHAT and CDR2 FQNNGV. CDR3 length equals 15 residues. V shed 7 bases and J shed 2 bases, with 15 bases lying between them. The CDR3: CASTLVGGPYNEQFF. The CDR3 DNA reads as TGTGCCAGCACCCTAGTGGGGGGCCCCTACAATGAGCAGTTCTTC.

The chain combines TRBV9 with TRBJ2-7, with no clear D. Trimming left V 7 bases short and J 7 bases short, with 12 bases between. Germline V gene lookup returns CDR1 SGDLS and CDR2 YYNGEE. The CDR3 extends over 11 amino acids. The CDR3 loop is CASGSVDEQYF. The CDR3 DNA reads as TGTGCCAGCGGATCGGTGGATGAGCAGTACTTC. Supplemented by reference TRBV9 and TRBJ2-7, the full variable domain reads DSGVTQTPKHLITATGQRVTLRCSPRSGDLSVYWYQQSLDQGLQFLIQYYNGEERAKGNILERFSAQQFPDLHSELNLSSLELGDSALYFCASGSVDEQYFGPGTRLTVT.

A few counts support this clonotype. The V and J genes are TRBV6-5 and TRBJ2-3; no clear D gene. The CDR3 sequence is 13 residues long. Trimming pared 6 bases from V and 4 bases from J, leaving 11 bases between. Germline loops: CDR1 MNHEY, CDR2 SVGAGI. CDR3 sequence (DNA): TGTGCCAGCAGGCCAAGTTCGTCAGATACGCAGTATTTT. Protein product: CASRPSSSDTQYF.

This clonotype was counted only a few times. The J gene is TRBJ2-7, the V gene TRBV20-1; the D gene could be TRBD1 or TRBD2 (6 bases each). V was shortened by 5 bases and J by 3 bases, with 20 bases between the two germline ends. The CDR3 totals 15 residues. Germline lookup yields CDR1 DFQATT and CDR2 SNEGSKA (reference sequence). CDR3 protein: CSAYPGGGIRYEQYF. As DNA, the CDR3 is TGCAGTGCTTACCCAGGAGGGGGGATCCGCTACGAGCAGTACTTC.

This rearrangement joins TRBV27 to TRBJ2-3; 11 positions agree with TRBD2. The V segment lost 7 bases and the J segment 5 bases; nucleotides outside the gene matches: 11. Germline assignment: CDR1 MNHEY and CDR2 SMNVEV (reference sequence). CDR3 length: 16 residues. CDR3 region: CASTPGSGGAGDTQYF. The CDR3 DNA follows: TGTGCCAGCACCCCGGGTAGCGGGGGGGCGGGAGATACGCAGTATTTT.

The chain uses TRBV10-3 and TRBJ2-1; 9 bases align to TRBD1. In germline, CDR1 is ENHRY, CDR2 SYGVKD. This CDR3 is 14 amino acids long. The V segment lost 5 bases and the J segment 5 bases; nucleotides outside the gene matches: 4. For the CDR3, the DNA is TGTGCCATCAGTTTGGGACAGGGCGACAATGAGCAGTTCTTC. Protein sequence: CAISLGQGDNEQFF.

The V and J genes are TRBV12-3 or TRBV12-4 and TRBJ2-3, with 9 bases identical to TRBD2. The V segment lost 5 bases and the J segment 0 bases; nucleotides outside the gene matches: 6. This CDR3 spans 16 amino acids. For the CDR3, the DNA is TGTGCCAGCAGTAAAGGGACTAGCAGAAGCACAGATACGCAGTATTTT. Translated: CASSKGTSRSTDTQYF.

This clonotype occurred many times. The gene calls are TRBV7-2 and TRBJ2-7; D unclear. Germline CDR1 is SGHTA and CDR2 is FQGNSA. The CDR3 length is 11 residues. V lost 1 base, J lost 6 bases, and 4 bases lay in between. CDR3 loop: CASSLGPEQYF. CDR3 sequence (DNA): TGTGCCAGCAGCTTAGGACCCGAGCAGTACTTC.

This clonotype was picked up a small number of times. The rearrangement joins TRBV4-2 to TRBJ1-2; TRBD1 is a possible D gene (5 bases). CDR1 and CDR2 (germline): LGHNA, YNFKEQ. Trimming left V 1 base short and J 6 bases short, with 12 bases between. The CDR3 has 14 amino acids. CDR3 in DNA: TGTGCCAGCAGCCAAGCGGGGGACCTACATGGCTACACCTTC. It yields the protein CASSQAGDLHGYTF.

This clonotype was seen more than once but under ten times. This chain joins TRBV10-3 and TRBJ2-7; D uncertain. The CDR3 consists of 16 residues. CDR1 and CDR2 from the germline V gene are ENHRY and SYGVKD. V gave up 0 bases and J gave up 2 bases, with 14 bases separating them. CDR3 DNA sequence: TGTGCCATCAGTGAGTCTGTCGGGCTACCTACCTACGAGCAGTACTTC. Amino acid sequence: CAISESVGLPTYEQYF.

The chain combines TRBV12-3 or TRBV12-4 with TRBJ2-2; TRBD2 agrees at 14 bases. The ends lost 4 bases at V and 1 base at J; junction bases unmatched: 5. This CDR3 region has 18 residues. This CDR3 is CASSSGTSGGLNTGELFF. CDR3 sequence (DNA): TGTGCCAGCAGTTCCGGGACTAGCGGGGGCCTGAACACCGGGGAGCTGTTTTTT.

The rearrangement uses TRBV7-2 and TRBJ2-3; unclear D gene. The CDR3 runs 14 residues. CDR1 SGHTA and CDR2 FQGNSA come from the germline V gene. V lost 1 base to trimming and J lost 4 bases, with 9 bases between them. The CDR3 nucleotides read TGTGCCAGCAGCTTAGATACGGATGCAGATACGCAGTATTTT. Protein: CASSLDTDADTQYF.

This sequence joins TRBV6-2 or TRBV6-3 and TRBJ2-7, with a possible D match to TRBD1 (5 bases). Trimming left V 6 bases short and J 3 bases short, with 24 bases between. The V gene's germline CDR1 is MNHEY and CDR2 SVGEGT. CDR3 size: 17 residues. As DNA, the CDR3 is TGTGCCAGCAGACCCCGGAGTTACAGGAAACCATACTACGAGCAGTACTTC. Encoded protein: CASRPRSYRKPYYEQYF.

V and J are TRBV29-1 and TRBJ2-7, with TRBD1 identical over 7 bases. The CDR3 spans 15 residues. The germline gives CDR1 SQVTM, CDR2 ANQGSEA. V gave up 6 bases and J gave up 0 bases; unmatched junction bases: 11. The CDR3 reads CSVLTGTESSYEQYF. CDR3 nucleotides: TGCAGCGTCCTAACCGGGACAGAGAGCTCCTACGAGCAGTACTTC.

V gene TRBV6-2 or TRBV6-3 combines with J gene TRBJ2-5; 7 bases are shared with TRBD2. After removal of 0 bases from V and 0 bases from J, the junction contained 7 bases not matched to a gene. The CDR3 has 17 residues. Germline CDR1 MNHEY, CDR2 SVGEGT. The CDR3 nucleotides are TGTGCCAGCAGTTACTCGATGCCGGGACTAAACCAAGAGACCCAGTACTTC. This encodes CASSYSMPGLNQETQYF.

This clonotype has just a few counts. The V call is TRBV18, the J call TRBJ1-2, with D maybe TRBD1 (5 bases). CDR3 length equals 14 residues. CDR1 and CDR2 from the germline V gene are KGHSH and LQKENI. V was cut by 2 bases and J by 5 bases, with 12 bases left in between. CDR3 nucleotide sequence: TGTGCCAGCTCACCAGACGGGGGAAAGTATGGCTACACCTTC. As protein: CASSPDGGKYGYTF.

V is TRBV7-2 and J is TRBJ1-5; D gene ambiguous. The ends were cut back, 1 base at V and 7 bases at J, with 14 bases in the middle. Per germline, CDR1 SGHTA and CDR2 FQGNSA. CDR3 length: 15 amino acids. The CDR3 DNA follows: TGTACCAGCAGCTTAGATGGGGTGAAGGGACAGCCCCAGCATTTT. Amino acid sequence: CTSSLDGVKGQPQHF. The whole variable domain, remainder taken from reference TRBV7-2 and TRBJ1-5, is GAGVSQSPSNKVTEKGKDVELRCDPISGHTALYWYRQSLGQGLEFLIYFQGNSAPDKSGLPSDRFSAERTGGSVSTLTIQRTQQEDSAVYLCTSSLDGVKGQPQHFGDGTRLSIL.

This clonotype was observed once. The rearrangement uses TRBV12-3 or TRBV12-4 and TRBJ2-3; D tentatively reads TRBD1 or TRBD2 (5 bases each). The CDR3 is 14 amino acids. Trimming shortened V by 4 bases and J by 6 bases, and 14 bases separated the two germline ends. CDR3 in DNA: TGTGCCAGCAGTTATCCAGGGCCGGGGGATACGCAGTATTTT. Translated: CASSYPGPGDTQYF.

This clonotype was found a few times. V gene TRBV11-3 combines with J gene TRBJ2-2; 8 nucleotides agree with TRBD1. J gave up 1 base and V 5 bases, and 9 bases lay outside the gene matches. CDR1 is SGHNT, CDR2 YENEEA, per germline. The CDR3 extends over 17 amino acids. The CDR3 here is CASSPTPGTGNTGELFF. The CDR3 coding sequence is TGTGCCAGCAGCCCAACCCCCGGGACAGGGAACACCGGGGAGCTGTTTTTT. Together with reference TRBV11-3 and TRBJ2-2, the CDR3 gives the full variable domain: EAGVVQSPRYKIIEKKQPVAFWCNPISGHNTLYWYLQNLGQGPELLIRYENEEAVDDSQLPKDRFSAERLKGVDSTLKIQPAELGDSAVYLCASSPTPGTGNTGELFFGEGSRLTVL.

About this clonotype itself: No DNA is shown, since the ends of the CDR3 on it are uncertain; the CDR3 is the one TCRdb lists. J is TRBJ2-2 and V is TRBV4-1; the table's D call, TRBD1, was not checked against the DNA. The CDR3 is made up of 16 amino acids, end residues included. Germline V gives CDR1 MGHRA, CDR2 YSYEKL. CDR3 residues: CASSGQASANTGELFF.

The table lists this clonotype with a few counts. V and J are TRBV29-1 and TRBJ2-7; the D gene is possibly TRBD1 (7 bases). Germline values: CDR1 SQVTM, CDR2 ANQGSEA. The V gene lost 3 bases and the J gene lost 7 bases, with 19 bases spanning the gap. CDR3 length equals 14 residues. CDR3 coding DNA: TGCAGCGTTGACGAGCAGGGGGGAAACAATGAGCAGTACTTC. Translated: CSVDEQGGNNEQYF.

The CDR3 sequence is CASRSLGSGELFF. CDR3 DNA: TGTGCCAGCAGATCTCTAGGGTCCGGGGAGCTGTTTTTT. The V gene is TRBV11-2, the J gene TRBJ2-2; D remains ambiguous. The V and J ends lost 6 bases and 6 bases respectively, with 11 bases between them. The germline V gene encodes CDR1 SGHAT and CDR2 FQNNGV. The CDR3 runs to 13 residues.

The chain has TRBV4-3 and TRBJ1-2; no definite D call. Trimming stripped 0 bases from V and 5 bases from J, with 16 bases between. Germline CDR1 reads LGHNA; CDR2 reads YSLEER. The CDR3 length is 16 residues. CDR3 sequence (DNA): TGCGCCAGCAGCCAAGAACCCGTGGCAGGTTTATATGGCTACACCTTC. Translation gives CASSQEPVAGLYGYTF.

In its sample, this clonotype was seen many times. The CDR3 here is CASSPRVHNYGYTF. The CDR3 DNA reads TGTGCCAGCAGTCCTCGGGTCCATAACTATGGCTACACCTTC. The chain carries TRBV12-3 or TRBV12-4 and TRBJ1-2; D gene unclear. The CDR3 loop spans 14 amino acids. Trimming shortened V by 5 bases and J by 1 base, and 11 bases separated the two germline ends.

The chain couples TRBV28 to TRBJ1-2; D is uncertain. CDR1 is MDHEN, CDR2 SYDVKM, per germline. The CDR3 covers 13 residues. Trimming took off 5 bases at V and 4 bases at J, with 11 bases between the two ends. The CDR3, as DNA: TGTGCCAGCAGTGTACCCCAGTCCTATGGCTACACCTTC. This codes for CASSVPQSYGYTF.

The chain couples TRBV10-3 to TRBJ1-1, with unresolved D. Trimming shortened V by 10 bases and J by 8 bases, and 29 bases separated the two germline ends. CDR1 is ENHRY and CDR2 is SYGVKD in the germline V gene. The CDR3 spans 16 residues. CDR3 in amino acids: CATKSQRSRPFSEAFF. In nucleotides, the CDR3 is TGTGCCACCAAGTCTCAAAGGAGTCGGCCGTTTTCCGAAGCTTTCTTT.

The chain couples TRBV6-1 to TRBJ1-5; D uncertain. CDR1 and CDR2 (germline): MNHNS, SASEGT. The CDR3 has 16 residues. The V and J ends lost 2 bases and 0 bases respectively, with 11 bases between them. The CDR3, as DNA: TGTGCCAGCAGTGAATTGCCCCCTTATAGCAATCAGCCCCAGCATTTT. Amino acids: CASSELPPYSNQPQHF.

Worth noting for this clonotype: It is unclear where the CDR3 begins or ends on the DNA, so no DNA is shown, and the CDR3 is as TCRdb lists it. This chain uses TRBV21-1 with TRBJ2-2; the table gives TRBD1 as D, unverified against the DNA. TRBV21-1 is a documented pseudogene. The CDR3 length is 19 residues, termini included. The CDR3 loop is CASSKVVGQGAANTGELFF.

There are a few counts of this clonotype. V is TRBV9 and J is TRBJ2-3; tentatively, D is TRBD1 or TRBD2 (6 bases each). The CDR3 consists of 15 residues. Trimming cost V 0 bases and J 1 base, with 9 bases left between them. The germline V gene encodes CDR1 SGDLS and CDR2 YYNGEE. CDR3 sequence (DNA): TGTGCCAGCAGCGTAGACGGGGGCCGCACAGATACGCAGTATTTT. This translates into CASSVDGGRTDTQYF.

This clonotype was counted many times. The rearrangement links TRBV6-5 to TRBJ2-1; D is uncertain. V was clipped by 4 bases and J by 7 bases, with 17 bases between them. The CDR3 spans 15 residues. Germline values: CDR1 MNHEY, CDR2 SVGAGI. CDR3: CASSSRTPGSNEQFF. The CDR3 bases are TGTGCCAGCAGTTCAAGGACCCCCGGGTCAAATGAGCAGTTCTTC.